The next 25 T cell receptor beta chains were all read from a single sample in a study of regulatory T cells in long-lasting Graves disease (dated by TCRdb to the early 2020s). The time point label corresponds to: persistent/refractory GD, antithyroid drugs over 5 years with positive TRAb. RNA was extracted from PBMCs in TRIzol for both TCR sequencing and RNA sequencing. The method was multiplex PCR. TCRdb names Illumina HiSeq 4000 as the instrument used. CDR3 regions were amplified by Arm-PCR with iRepertoire HTBI primers to construct TCR beta libraries. TCRdb trimmed public reads at Q25 via fastp, called clones via MiXCR and kept in-frame beta chains. CDR3 protein sequences are deduplicated, and each keeps its most common genes and DNA. The sample records under 450,000 distinct CDR3 sequences, roughly 23% of which are singletons. Jointly, the top ten make up approximately 28% of the sample. The sequencing here drew on peripheral blood mononuclear cells (PBMCs), taken when the disease was refractory, from a patient treated with antithyroid drugs. Every receptor here comes from a woman between 40 and 55 years old with Graves disease. Donor details come from another sample of the same person, matched by shared clones.

This clonotype was seen at least ten times. The chain has TRBV6-1 and TRBJ2-2; 9 bases agree with TRBD1. Germline lookup yields CDR1 MNHNS and CDR2 SASEGT. V lost 7 bases, J lost 4 bases, and 7 bases stayed unmatched. This CDR3 contains 15 residues. CDR3 in DNA: TGTGCCAGCACCACAGGGGGCAAAGGCACCGGGGAGCTGTTTTTT. Its protein product is CASTTGGKGTGELFF.

The chain uses TRBV25-1 and TRBJ2-1; 8 bases align to TRBD2. The ends lost 1 base at V and 5 bases at J; junction bases unmatched: 7. The CDR3 totals 16 residues. The germline CDR1 and CDR2 sequences are MGHDK and SYGVNS. This CDR3 reads CASSELGGRLNNEQFF. The CDR3 region has the DNA TGTGCCAGCAGTGAATTAGGCGGGAGGCTCAACAATGAGCAGTTCTTC.

This clonotype was observed a few times. In DNA, the CDR3 is TGTGCCAGCAGTTACTCTCGGGACAGCCTCTCGGAGACCCAGTACTTC. Its protein is CASSYSRDSLSETQYF. The genes are TRBV6-2 or TRBV6-3 and TRBJ2-5; 7 bases line up with TRBD1. This CDR3 contains 16 residues. Germline V gene sequence: CDR1 MNHEY, CDR2 SVGEGT. Trimming cost V 0 bases and J 5 bases; bases outside gene matches: 9.

This clonotype appeared many times. This chain links TRBV28 with TRBJ1-6; TRBD1 might be the D (5 bases). Trimming pared 8 bases from V and 10 bases from J, leaving 15 bases between. CDR3 size: 13 residues. Germline assignment: CDR1 MDHEN and CDR2 SYDVKM. The CDR3 reads CASGGGPVSPLHF. CDR3 sequence (DNA): TGTGCCAGCGGTGGGGGTCCGGTCTCACCCCTCCACTTT.

This clonotype was counted only a few times. The chain couples TRBV4-2 to TRBJ1-1, with D maybe TRBD1 (6 bases). Germline CDR1 is LGHNA and CDR2 is YNFKEQ. The CDR3 spans 13 residues. V was shortened by 1 base and J by 4 bases, with 7 bases between the two germline ends. In DNA form, the CDR3 reads TGTGCCAGCAGCCAAGTCAGGGGCACTGAAGCTTTCTTT. Translating gives CASSQVRGTEAFF.

A few counts support this clonotype. The CDR3 bases are TGTGCCAGCAGTCGGGCAGGGTTATCCAATCAGCCCCAGCATTTT. It encodes CASSRAGLSNQPQHF. The chain has TRBV28 and TRBJ1-5, with TRBD1 as a possible D gene (5 bases). Trimming took off 5 bases at V and 3 bases at J, with 14 bases between the two ends. The CDR3 runs to 15 residues. CDR1 MDHEN and CDR2 SYDVKM come from the germline V gene.

There are a few counts of this clonotype. The chain carries TRBV7-8 and TRBJ2-4, with a tentative D call TRBD1 (6 bases). The CDR3 runs 16 residues. The V end lost 5 bases, the J end lost 0 bases, and 14 bases lay between the germline ends. Germline loops: CDR1 SGHVS, CDR2 FQNEAQ. The CDR3 spells CASSPGTPLAKNIQYF. For the CDR3, the DNA is TGTGCCAGCAGCCCCGGGACACCTCTAGCCAAAAACATTCAGTACTTC.

This clonotype was recorded many times. The chain employs TRBV15 and TRBJ1-4, with D perhaps TRBD1 (5 bases). Trimming took off 4 bases at V and 5 bases at J, with 20 bases between the two ends. The CDR3 totals 17 residues. Germline V gene lookup returns CDR1 LNHNV and CDR2 YYDKDF (reference sequence). CDR3 amino acids: CATSTVKYSGLNEKLFF. The DNA for the CDR3 is TGTGCCACCAGCACAGTTAAATACTCAGGGCTGAATGAAAAACTGTTTTTT.

The chain carries TRBV14 and TRBJ2-3; TRBD2 matches at 9 bases. The CDR3 length is 17 residues. Germline values: CDR1 SGHDN, CDR2 FVKESK. Losses at the gene ends were 1 base for V and 2 bases for J; bases not matched to a gene: 7. The CDR3 spells CASSQALAGPFTDTQYF. The CDR3 DNA is TGTGCCAGCAGCCAAGCCCTAGCGGGACCCTTCACAGATACGCAGTATTTT.

This chain uses TRBV7-9 with TRBJ2-5; TRBD2 matches at 7 bases. The CDR3 is made up of 15 amino acids. Germline CDR1 is SEHNR and CDR2 is FQNEAQ (reference sequence). V dropped 3 bases and J dropped 0; count of bases not matched to a gene: 4. DNA of the CDR3: TGTGCCAGCAGCTTCCCACTAGCGTACCAAGAGACCCAGTACTTC. Its protein product is CASSFPLAYQETQYF.

This clonotype came up a few times. The chain combines TRBV7-9 with TRBJ1-3; D is undetermined. Trimming left V 6 bases short and J 0 bases short, with 6 bases between. CDR1 is SEHNR and CDR2 is FQNEAQ in the germline V gene (reference sequence). The CDR3 extends over 13 amino acids. This CDR3 reads CASRASSGNTIYF. The CDR3 region has the DNA TGTGCCAGCAGAGCATCCTCTGGAAACACCATATATTTT.

The CDR3 DNA sequence: TGTGCCAGCAGCGCGAGCCCCAGGGGCACTGAAGCTTTCTTT. It specifies CASSASPRGTEAFF. This rearrangement joins TRBV9 to TRBJ1-1; TRBD1 is a possible D gene (6 bases). The V end lost 3 bases, the J end lost 4 bases, and 13 bases lay between the germline ends. The CDR3 has 14 residues. Per the germline V gene, CDR1 is SGDLS and CDR2 is YYNGEE.

V gene TRBV2 combines with J gene TRBJ1-2; 8 bases are a match to TRBD1. Germline V gene sequence: CDR1 SNHLY, CDR2 FYNNEI. The CDR3 runs to 12 residues. After removal of 4 bases from V and 6 bases from J, the junction contained 1 base not matched to a gene. The CDR3 bases are TGTGCCAGCAGTGCGGGACAGGATGGCTACACCTTC. Amino acid sequence: CASSAGQDGYTF.

This clonotype was seen many times. V is TRBV2 and J is TRBJ1-1; D gene ambiguous. The CDR3 runs 14 residues. Per germline, CDR1 SNHLY and CDR2 FYNNEI. V was shortened by 8 bases and J by 3 bases, with 16 bases between the two germline ends. CDR3 nucleotide sequence: TGTGCCAGCGGGTTGAAGTTCGGGTACACTGAAGCTTTCTTT. Its protein product is CASGLKFGYTEAFF.

This clonotype was seen a handful of times. This chain uses TRBV28 with TRBJ2-1; 7 positions agree with TRBD2. The CDR3 is made up of 17 amino acids. CDR1 is MDHEN, CDR2 SYDVKM, per germline. Trimming took 0 bases from V and 6 from J; bases not matched to a gene: 11. The CDR3, as DNA: TGTGCCAGCAGTTTATGGTGGGAGGGCCAGGCATTCAATGAGCAGTTCTTC. It is translated as CASSLWWEGQAFNEQFF.

This clonotype was recorded at least ten times. The chain carries TRBV28 and TRBJ1-1; perhaps TRBD1 as D (5 bases). The V end was cut by 5 bases, the J end by 1 base, with 14 bases between. CDR1 and CDR2 from the germline V gene are MDHEN and SYDVKM. The CDR3 has 15 residues. The chain's CDR3 is CASSPRGGGNTEAFF. CDR3 bases: TGTGCCAGCAGTCCCCGGGGGGGTGGGAACACTGAAGCTTTCTTT.

The chain recombines TRBV5-5 with TRBJ2-1; possibly TRBD2 for D (5 bases). CDR3 length: 15 residues. The germline gives CDR1 SGHKS, CDR2 YYEKEE (reference sequence). The germline V and J ends were trimmed by 4 bases and 0 bases, with 11 bases remaining between them. CDR3: CASSPTRSSYNEQFF. The CDR3, as DNA: TGTGCCAGCAGCCCCACTAGAAGCTCCTACAATGAGCAGTTCTTC.

J is TRBJ2-1 and V is TRBV2; 9 bases agree with TRBD2. The germline V gene has CDR1 SNHLY and CDR2 FYNNEI. V lost 2 bases to trimming and J lost 7 bases; unmatched junction nucleotides: 9. The CDR3 consists of 16 residues. CDR3 amino acids: CASSESSGSARNEQFF. In DNA form, the CDR3 reads TGTGCCAGCAGTGAAAGTAGCGGGAGCGCCCGTAATGAGCAGTTCTTC.

This clonotype was counted ten times or more. The chain uses TRBV6-5 and TRBJ1-4, with 7 bases lining up with TRBD1. Looked up from germline, CDR1 is MNHEY and CDR2 is SVGAGI. Trimming took 2 bases from V and 7 from J; bases not matched to a gene: 10. The CDR3 length is 16 residues. CDR3 region: CASSYPKTPGGEKLFF. The CDR3 DNA reads TGTGCCAGCAGTTACCCTAAGACCCCAGGGGGTGAAAAACTGTTTTTT.

This clonotype was picked up many times. This rearrangement joins TRBV28 to TRBJ1-6, with D maybe TRBD1 (5 bases). The CDR3 sequence is 15 residues long. Germline CDR1 and CDR2: MDHEN and SYDVKM. The V end was cut by 11 bases, the J end by 2 bases, with 16 bases between. CDR3 in DNA: TGTGCCTCCAGGGTATCGGGGCCCTATAATTCACCCCTCCACTTT. It translates to CASRVSGPYNSPLHF.

V is TRBV11-2 and J is TRBJ2-1, with D perhaps TRBD2 (5 bases). Germline assignment: CDR1 SGHAT and CDR2 FQNNGV. The ends were cut back, 5 bases at V and 7 bases at J, with 9 bases in the middle. The CDR3 runs to 12 residues. The CDR3 coding sequence is TGTGCCAGCAGCCCCGGGATGAATGAGCAGTTCTTC. It translates to CASSPGMNEQFF.

This clonotype has only a few counts. This chain uses TRBV4-1 with TRBJ2-5; no firm D call. The CDR3 sequence is 14 residues long. V lost 4 bases to trimming and J lost 1 base, with 10 bases between them. CDR1 is MGHRA, CDR2 YSYEKL, per germline. Written as DNA, the CDR3 is TGCGCCAGCAGCCCAACCCTTTTCCAAGAGACCCAGTACTTC. Translated, it gives CASSPTLFQETQYF.

This chain joins TRBV5-1 and TRBJ1-2; D gene uncertain. Germline V lookup: CDR1 SGHRS, CDR2 YFSETQ. This CDR3 has 13 amino acids. The germline V and J ends were trimmed by 4 bases and 4 bases, with 11 bases remaining between them. CDR3 coding DNA: TGCGCCAGCAGCCTCACGGTCCCCTATGGCTACACCTTC. Translating it yields CASSLTVPYGYTF.

The chain recombines TRBV19 with TRBJ1-1; D unresolved. The CDR3 runs 13 residues. In germline, CDR1 is LNHDA, CDR2 SQIVND (reference sequence). The V end was cut by 3 bases, the J end by 6 bases, with 11 bases between. CDR3 in amino acids: CASSISEGAEAFF. The CDR3 DNA reads as TGTGCCAGTAGTATCTCTGAAGGCGCTGAAGCTTTCTTT.

This clonotype has ten or more counts. The DNA for the CDR3 is TGTGCCAGCAGTTTTACGGGAGGATCCTACGAGCAGTACTTC. It encodes CASSFTGGSYEQYF. The rearrangement links TRBV27 to TRBJ2-7, with 7 positions matching TRBD2. V shed 3 bases, J shed 1 base, and the junction held 3 bases outside the gene matches. Germline-derived CDR1 and CDR2 are MNHEY and SMNVEV (reference sequence). This CDR3 is 14 amino acids long.